Shown below are 18 T cell receptor beta chains from a single sample sequenced in a study of Ad26.COV2.S vaccination and SARS-CoV-2 variants. The treatment: 19 received Ad26.COV2.S at low or high dose, single or two shots; roughly 5 received placebo; per-sample allocation not given. Day 63 after the first vaccine or placebo injection was the time point for sampling. Generated by immunoSEQ multiplex PCR, the TCRdb table keeps only in-frame clones and is missing some. The sample has 350,000 to 500,000 clones, less than 95% seen once. The sample here was peripheral blood, taken in a trial of Ad26.COV2.S vaccine versus placebo. The receptors come from a person between 18 and 59 years old who received the Ad26.COV2.S COVID-19 vaccine or a placebo.

The V call is TRBV7-9, the J call TRBJ2-2; 10 nucleotides align to TRBD2. This CDR3 is 15 amino acids long. Germline-derived CDR1 and CDR2 are SEHNR and FQNEAQ (reference sequence). Losses at the gene ends were 2 bases for V and 7 bases for J; bases not matched to a gene: 4. The CDR3 DNA follows: TGTGCCAGCAGCTTACTAGCGGGAGTTGTCGGGGAGCTGTTTTTT. Translating gives CASSLLAGVVGELFF.

This clone was seen once. The V and J genes are TRBV6-6 and TRBJ1-2; D not certain. Germline V gene lookup returns CDR1 MNHNY and CDR2 SVGAGI (reference sequence). CDR3 size: 11 residues. Between the trimmed V and J ends, which lost 2 bases and 10 bases, there was a span of 8 bases. The CDR3 sequence: CASSYGRDYTF. The DNA for the CDR3 is TGTGCCAGCAGTTACGGACGGGACTACACCTTC.

This clone is a singleton in its sample. The chain carries TRBV11-2 and TRBJ2-7; TRBD1 matches 10 bases. J lost 3 bases, V lost 0 bases, and 2 bases had no gene match. Germline-derived CDR1 and CDR2 are SGHAT and FQNNGV. The length of the CDR3 is 15 residues. CDR3: CASSLDGTGDYEQYF. In nucleotides, the CDR3 is TGTGCCAGCAGCTTAGATGGGACAGGGGACTACGAGCAGTACTTC.

J is TRBJ2-1 and V is TRBV27; D remains unclear. V lost 8 bases and J lost 3, with 8 bases in between. Germline CDR1 is MNHEY and CDR2 is SMNVEV (reference sequence). The CDR3 contains 12 residues. CDR3 protein: CASESLYNEQFF. The CDR3 coding sequence is TGTGCCAGCGAGAGCCTCTACAATGAGCAGTTCTTC.

The chain is built from TRBV11-2 and TRBJ2-7; 12 bases map to TRBD2. Germline assignment: CDR1 SGHAT and CDR2 FQNNGV. The CDR3 length is 19 residues. Losses at the gene ends were 1 base for V and 3 bases for J; bases not matched to a gene: 13. The CDR3 region is CASSLVRFLAGGPSYEQYF. The CDR3 region has the DNA TGTGCCAGCAGCTTAGTTCGGTTTCTAGCGGGAGGGCCTAGCTACGAGCAGTACTTC.

The V call is TRBV12-3 or TRBV12-4, the J call TRBJ1-1; D is ambiguous. The V and J ends lost 3 bases and 12 bases respectively, with 11 bases between them. This CDR3 has 11 amino acids. CDR3 sequence reads: CASSFDMETFF. The CDR3, as DNA: TGTGCCAGCAGTTTCGACATGGAAACTTTCTTT.

This sequence joins TRBV19 and TRBJ1-2; the match to TRBD1 covers 7 bases. In germline, CDR1 is LNHDA, CDR2 SQIVND (reference sequence). This CDR3 is built from 15 residues. The trim removed 4 bases at V and 4 bases at J, leaving 9 bases unmatched. The CDR3 coding sequence is TGTGCCAGTAGTACCCTACAGGGGATTGCCTATGGCTACACCTTC. Translating it yields CASSTLQGIAYGYTF.

The rearrangement links TRBV7-2 to TRBJ2-7, with TRBD2 matching over 9 bases. J gave up 2 bases and V 2 bases, and 1 base lay outside the gene matches. The CDR3 consists of 14 residues. From germline, CDR1 is SGHTA and CDR2 FQGNSA. CDR3 loop: CASSLLAGTYEQYF. The CDR3, as DNA: TGTGCCAGCAGCTTACTAGCGGGAACCTACGAGCAGTACTTC.

As for this clone: The sample carries other DNA sequences with the same CDR3. The chain recombines TRBV28 with TRBJ1-1; D ambiguous. The V gene lost 2 bases and the J gene lost 1 base, with 5 bases spanning the gap. Germline loops: CDR1 MDHEN, CDR2 SYDVKM. The CDR3 length is 13 residues. The DNA for the CDR3 is TGTGCCAGCAGTTTACTAGGGAACACTGAAGCTTTCTTT. This encodes CASSLLGNTEAFF. The full variable domain, rest sourced from reference TRBV28 and TRBJ1-1, is DVKVTQSSRYLVKRTGEKVFLECVQDMDHENMFWYRQDPGLGLRLIYFSYDVKMKEKGDIPEGYSVSREKKERFSLILESASTNQTSMYLCASSLLGNTEAFFGQGTRLTVV.

V usage is TRBV6-2 or TRBV6-3 and J usage is TRBJ2-1, with TRBD1 matching 7 bases. The CDR3 totals 14 residues. The J segment lost 5 bases and the V segment lost 5 bases, leaving 6 bases of the junction unmatched. Germline CDR1 reads MNHEY; CDR2 reads SVGEGT. The CDR3 loop is CASSNDRANNEQFF. In nucleotides, the CDR3 is TGTGCCAGCAGTAACGACAGGGCAAACAATGAGCAGTTCTTC.

The rearrangement joins TRBV3-1 (or the pseudogene TRBV3-2) to TRBJ2-1; 13 bases align to TRBD2. The ends lost 3 bases at V and 2 bases at J; junction bases unmatched: 1. The germline V gene has CDR1 LGHDT and CDR2 YNNKEL (reference sequence). This CDR3 is 16 amino acids long. The CDR3 region has the DNA TGTGCCAGCAGCCAGGGACTAGCGGGGCCCTACAATGAGCAGTTCTTC. Amino acids: CASSQGLAGPYNEQFF.

The chain joins TRBV5-1 to TRBJ1-1; D perhaps matches TRBD1 (5 bases). V was pared by 2 bases and J by 7 bases, with 12 bases between. Germline assignment: CDR1 SGHRS and CDR2 YFSETQ. This CDR3 has 13 amino acids. CDR3 in DNA: TGCGCCAGCAGCTTAGTATCGGGGCTTGAAGCTTTCTTT. It codes for CASSLVSGLEAFF.

This chain joins TRBV7-6 and TRBJ2-7; tentatively, D is TRBD1 or TRBD2 (5 bases each). This CDR3 region has 14 residues. V lost 1 base and J lost 1, with 8 bases in between. CDR1 is SGHVS and CDR2 is FNYEAQ in the germline V gene. This CDR3 reads CASSLGGGSYEQYF. The CDR3, as DNA: TGTGCCAGCAGCTTAGGTGGGGGTTCCTACGAGCAGTACTTC.

This chain joins TRBV11-2 and TRBJ2-7; the match to TRBD1 covers 10 bases. V shed 4 bases and J 3 bases; nucleotides not matched to a gene: 9. The CDR3 consists of 16 residues. CDR1 and CDR2 from the germline V gene are SGHAT and FQNNGV. CDR3 in amino acids: CASSSIQGQGYYEQYF. The CDR3 DNA sequence: TGTGCCAGCAGCTCAATCCAGGGACAGGGGTACTACGAGCAGTACTTC. Combining the CDR3 with reference TRBV11-2 and TRBJ2-7 gives the whole variable domain EAGVAQSPRYKIIEKRQSVAFWCNPISGHATLYWYQQILGQGPKLLIQFQNNGVVDDSQLPKDRFSAERLKGVDSTLKIQPAKLEDSAVYLCASSSIQGQGYYEQYFGPGTRLTVT.

The gene calls are TRBV7-3 and TRBJ1-2, with TRBD1 as a possible D gene (5 bases). V lost 6 bases and J 6 bases, leaving 8 bases between the germline ends. The CDR3 contains 11 residues. CDR1 SGHTA and CDR2 FQGTGA come from the germline V gene. The CDR3, as DNA: TGTGCCAGCAGGGGGACTGATGGCTACACCTTC. It translates to CASRGTDGYTF.

The chain links TRBV7-8 to TRBJ1-2; TRBD1 matches 10 bases. CDR1 is SGHVS and CDR2 is FQNEAQ in the germline V gene. This CDR3 contains 16 residues. Trimming at V came to 6 bases and at J to 2 bases, leaving 9 bases not matched to a gene. The CDR3 DNA reads TGTGCCAGCAGTCCTAGCCGGGACAGGGGCAACTATGGCTACACCTTC. The encoded protein is CASSPSRDRGNYGYTF.

This chain connects TRBV24-1 to TRBJ2-2; no definite D call. V lost 4 bases to trimming and J lost 2 bases, with 4 bases between them. The CDR3 contains 13 residues. CDR1 and CDR2 (germline): KGHDR, SFDVKD. The CDR3: CATSERNTGELFF. The CDR3 bases are TGTGCCACCAGTGAGCGAAACACCGGGGAGCTGTTTTTT.

V usage is TRBV27 and J usage is TRBJ2-7; 7 bases are a match to TRBD2. V was clipped by 3 bases and J by 3 bases; unmatched bases: 2. The germline V gene encodes CDR1 MNHEY and CDR2 SMNVEV (reference sequence). CDR3 length: 13 residues. The CDR3 loop is CASSFTSDYEQYF. CDR3 nucleotides: TGTGCCAGCAGTTTCACTAGCGACTACGAGCAGTACTTC.